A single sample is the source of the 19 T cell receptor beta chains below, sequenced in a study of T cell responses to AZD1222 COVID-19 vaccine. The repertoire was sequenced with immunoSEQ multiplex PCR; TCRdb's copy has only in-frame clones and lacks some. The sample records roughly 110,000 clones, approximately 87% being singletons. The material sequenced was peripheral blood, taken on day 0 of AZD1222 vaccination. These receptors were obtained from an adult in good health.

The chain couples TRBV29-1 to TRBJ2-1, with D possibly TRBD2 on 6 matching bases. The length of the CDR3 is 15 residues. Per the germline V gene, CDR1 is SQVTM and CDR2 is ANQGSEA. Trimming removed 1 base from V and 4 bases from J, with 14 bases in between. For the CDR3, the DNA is TGCAGCGTTGAAGGTTTGGGGACTTCTTACAATGAGCAGTTCTTC. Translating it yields CSVEGLGTSYNEQFF.

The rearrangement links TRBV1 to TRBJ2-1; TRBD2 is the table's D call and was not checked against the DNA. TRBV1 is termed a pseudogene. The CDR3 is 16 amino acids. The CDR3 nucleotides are TGCACCAGCAGCCAGGGTACTAGCGGCAAATACAATGAGCAGTTCTTC. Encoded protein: CTSSQGTSGKYNEQFF.

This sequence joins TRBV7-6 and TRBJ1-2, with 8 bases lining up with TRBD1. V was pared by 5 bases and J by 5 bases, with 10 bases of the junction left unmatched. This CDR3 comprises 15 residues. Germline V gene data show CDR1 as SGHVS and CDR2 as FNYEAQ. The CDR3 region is CASSPRQGTGYGYTF. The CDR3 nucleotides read TGTGCCAGCAGCCCGAGACAGGGGACTGGGTATGGCTACACCTTC.

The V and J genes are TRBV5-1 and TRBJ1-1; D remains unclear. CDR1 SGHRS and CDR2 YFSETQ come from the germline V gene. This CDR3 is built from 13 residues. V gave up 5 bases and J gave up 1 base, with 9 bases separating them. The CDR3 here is CASSSFGNTEAFF. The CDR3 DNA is TGCGCCAGCAGTTCCTTTGGGAACACTGAAGCTTTCTTT.

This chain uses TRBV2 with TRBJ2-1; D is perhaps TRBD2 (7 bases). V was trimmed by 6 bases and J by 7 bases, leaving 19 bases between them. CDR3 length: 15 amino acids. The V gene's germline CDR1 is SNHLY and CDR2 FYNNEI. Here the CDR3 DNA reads TGTGCCAGCAGGTGGGAGGGGGGGCTAGAGAATGAGCAGTTCTTC. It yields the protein CASRWEGGLENEQFF.

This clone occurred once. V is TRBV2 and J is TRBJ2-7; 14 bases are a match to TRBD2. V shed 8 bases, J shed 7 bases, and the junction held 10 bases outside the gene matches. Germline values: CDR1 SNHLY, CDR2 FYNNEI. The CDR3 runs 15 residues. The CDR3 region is CASVPGLAGAGEQYF. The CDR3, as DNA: TGTGCCAGCGTCCCGGGACTAGCGGGAGCAGGGGAGCAGTACTTC.

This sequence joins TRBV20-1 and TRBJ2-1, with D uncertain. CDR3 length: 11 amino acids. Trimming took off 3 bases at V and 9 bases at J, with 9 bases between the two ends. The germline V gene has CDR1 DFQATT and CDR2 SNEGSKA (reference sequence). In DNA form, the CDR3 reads TGCAGTGCTAGTCAGGCTTTTGAGCAGTTCTTC. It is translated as CSASQAFEQFF.

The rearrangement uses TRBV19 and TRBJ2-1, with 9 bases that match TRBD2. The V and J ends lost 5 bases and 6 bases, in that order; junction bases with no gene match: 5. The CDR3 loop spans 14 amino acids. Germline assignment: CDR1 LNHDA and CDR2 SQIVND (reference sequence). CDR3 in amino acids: CASSPSGVGNEQFF. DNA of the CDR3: TGTGCCAGTAGTCCTAGCGGGGTTGGCAATGAGCAGTTCTTC.

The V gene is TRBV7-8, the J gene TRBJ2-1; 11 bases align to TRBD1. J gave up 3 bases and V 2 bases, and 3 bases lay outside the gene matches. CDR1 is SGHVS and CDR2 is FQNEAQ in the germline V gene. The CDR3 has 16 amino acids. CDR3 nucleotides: TGTGCCAGCAGCTTACGGACAGGGGGCCTCTACAATGAGCAGTTCTTC. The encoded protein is CASSLRTGGLYNEQFF.

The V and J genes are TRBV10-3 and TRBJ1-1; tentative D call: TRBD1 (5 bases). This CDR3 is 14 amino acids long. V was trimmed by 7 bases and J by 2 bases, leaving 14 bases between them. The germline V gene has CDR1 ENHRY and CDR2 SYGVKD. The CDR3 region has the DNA TGTGCCATCACCCCATCAGGGCGAAACACTGAAGCTTTCTTT. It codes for CAITPSGRNTEAFF.

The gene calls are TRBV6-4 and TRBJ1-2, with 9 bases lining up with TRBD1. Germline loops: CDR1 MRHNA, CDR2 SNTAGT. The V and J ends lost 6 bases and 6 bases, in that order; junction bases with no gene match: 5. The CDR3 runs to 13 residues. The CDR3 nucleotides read TGTGCCAGCAGCCCGACAGGGGGAGATGGCTACACCTTC. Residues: CASSPTGGDGYTF.

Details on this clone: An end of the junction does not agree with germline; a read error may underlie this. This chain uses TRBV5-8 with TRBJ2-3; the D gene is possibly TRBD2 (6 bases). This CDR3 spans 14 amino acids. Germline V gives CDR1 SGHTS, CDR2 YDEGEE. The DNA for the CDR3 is TGTGCCAGCGGCTTCCGGGGGAGCACAGATACGCAGTATTTT. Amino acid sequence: CASGFRGSTDTQYF.

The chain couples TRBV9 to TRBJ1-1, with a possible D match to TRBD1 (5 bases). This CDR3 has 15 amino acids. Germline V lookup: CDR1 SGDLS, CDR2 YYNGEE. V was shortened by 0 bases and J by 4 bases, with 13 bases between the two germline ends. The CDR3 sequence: CASSVGPGFFTEAFF. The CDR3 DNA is TGTGCCAGCAGCGTAGGCCCAGGGTTTTTCACTGAAGCTTTCTTT.

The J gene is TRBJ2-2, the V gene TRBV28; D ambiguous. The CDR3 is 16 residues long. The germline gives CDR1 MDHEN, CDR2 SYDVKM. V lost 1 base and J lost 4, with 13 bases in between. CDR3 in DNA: TGTGCCAGCAGTTTATCGCTGGGCCCGGGCACCGGGGAGCTGTTTTTT. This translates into CASSLSLGPGTGELFF.

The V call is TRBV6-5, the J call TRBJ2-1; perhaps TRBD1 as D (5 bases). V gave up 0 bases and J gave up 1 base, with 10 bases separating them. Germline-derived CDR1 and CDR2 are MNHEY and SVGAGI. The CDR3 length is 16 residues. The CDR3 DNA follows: TGTGCCAGCAGTTACTCGAGTGCAGGGTCCTACAATGAGCAGTTCTTC. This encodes CASSYSSAGSYNEQFF.

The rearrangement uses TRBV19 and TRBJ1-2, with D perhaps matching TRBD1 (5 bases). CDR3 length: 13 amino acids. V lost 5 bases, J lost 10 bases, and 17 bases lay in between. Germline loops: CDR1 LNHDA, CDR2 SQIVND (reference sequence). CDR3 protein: CASSPQEEGAYTF. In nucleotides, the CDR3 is TGTGCCAGTAGTCCCCAAGAGGAAGGGGCCTACACCTTC.

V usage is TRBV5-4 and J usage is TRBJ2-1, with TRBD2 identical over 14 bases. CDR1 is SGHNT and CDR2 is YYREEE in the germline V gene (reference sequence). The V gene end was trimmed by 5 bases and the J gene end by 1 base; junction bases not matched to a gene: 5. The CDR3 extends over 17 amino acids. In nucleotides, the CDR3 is TGTGCCAGCAGAGGGACTAGCGGGAGTGAATCCTACAATGAGCAGTTCTTC. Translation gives CASRGTSGSESYNEQFF.

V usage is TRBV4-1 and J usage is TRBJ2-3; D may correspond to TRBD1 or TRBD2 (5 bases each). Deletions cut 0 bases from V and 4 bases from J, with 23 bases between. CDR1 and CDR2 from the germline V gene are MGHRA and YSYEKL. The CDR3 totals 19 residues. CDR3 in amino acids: CASSQEPAGFRGPADTQYF. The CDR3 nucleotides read TGCGCCAGCAGCCAAGAACCGGCGGGCTTTAGGGGACCGGCAGATACGCAGTATTTT.

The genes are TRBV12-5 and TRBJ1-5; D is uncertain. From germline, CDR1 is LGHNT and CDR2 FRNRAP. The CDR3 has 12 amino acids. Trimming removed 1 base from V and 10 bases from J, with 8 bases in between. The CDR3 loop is CASGLGPFPQHF. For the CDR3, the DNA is TGTGCTAGTGGTTTGGGCCCCTTCCCCCAGCATTTT.